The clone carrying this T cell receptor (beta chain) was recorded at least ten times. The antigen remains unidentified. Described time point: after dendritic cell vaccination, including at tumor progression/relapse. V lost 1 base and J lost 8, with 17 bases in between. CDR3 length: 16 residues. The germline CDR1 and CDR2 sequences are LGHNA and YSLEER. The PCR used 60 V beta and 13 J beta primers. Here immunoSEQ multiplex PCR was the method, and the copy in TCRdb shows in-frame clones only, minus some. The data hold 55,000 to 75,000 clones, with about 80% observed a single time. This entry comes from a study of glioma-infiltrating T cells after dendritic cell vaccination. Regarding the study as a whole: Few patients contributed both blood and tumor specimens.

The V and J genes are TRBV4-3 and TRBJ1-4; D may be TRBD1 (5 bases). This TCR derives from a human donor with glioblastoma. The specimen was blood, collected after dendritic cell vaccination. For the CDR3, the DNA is TGCGCCAGCAGCCAAGCCCTGATGGGGGGGAACGAAAAACTGTTTTTT. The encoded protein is CASSQALMGGNEKLFF.